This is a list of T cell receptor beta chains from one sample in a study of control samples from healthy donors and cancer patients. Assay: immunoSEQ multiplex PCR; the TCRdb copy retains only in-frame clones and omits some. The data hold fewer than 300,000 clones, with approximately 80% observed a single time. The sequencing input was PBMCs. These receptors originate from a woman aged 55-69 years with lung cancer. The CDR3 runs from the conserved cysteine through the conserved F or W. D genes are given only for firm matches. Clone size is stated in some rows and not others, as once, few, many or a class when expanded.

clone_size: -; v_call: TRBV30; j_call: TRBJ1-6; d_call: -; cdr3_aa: CAWSVTEGAPLHF; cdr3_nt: TGTGCCTGGAGTGTAACCGAAGGTGCACCCCTCCACTTT
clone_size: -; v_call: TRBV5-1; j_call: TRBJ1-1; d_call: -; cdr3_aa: CASSLEPLGPSGTEAFF; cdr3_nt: TGCGCCAGCAGCTTGGAGCCACTAGGTCCCTCTGGCACTGAAGCTTTCTTT
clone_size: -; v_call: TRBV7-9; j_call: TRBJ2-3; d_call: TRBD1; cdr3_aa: CASSPTSGQGGADTQYF; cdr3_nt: TGTGCCAGCAGCCCCACGTCGGGACAGGGGGGGGCAGATACGCAGTATTTT
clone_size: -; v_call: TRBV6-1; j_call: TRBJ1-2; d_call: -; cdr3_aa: CASSEAPGTEINYGYTF; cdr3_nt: TGTGCCAGCAGTGAGGCACCAGGGACGGAGATTAACTATGGCTACACCTTC
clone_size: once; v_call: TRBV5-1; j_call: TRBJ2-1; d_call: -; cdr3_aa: CASSSPLARNEQFF; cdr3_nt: TGCGCCAGCAGCTCCCCGCTAGCGAGGAATGAGCAGTTCTTC
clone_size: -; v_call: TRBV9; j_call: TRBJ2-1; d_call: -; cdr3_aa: CASSVGADSFNEQFF; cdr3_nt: TGTGCCAGCAGCGTAGGGGCGGATTCTTTCAATGAGCAGTTCTTC
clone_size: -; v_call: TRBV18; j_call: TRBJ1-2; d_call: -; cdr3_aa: CASSPGDDYGYTF; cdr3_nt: TGTGCCAGCTCACCAGGGGACGACTATGGCTACACCTTC
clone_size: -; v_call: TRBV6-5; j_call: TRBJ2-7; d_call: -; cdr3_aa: CASSSQGGPYEQYF; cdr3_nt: TGTGCCAGCAGTTCACAGGGTGGGCCCTACGAGCAGTACTTC
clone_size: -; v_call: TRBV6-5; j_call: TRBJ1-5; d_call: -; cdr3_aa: CASRRRLNSNQPQHF; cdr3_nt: TGTGCCAGCAGGAGACGACTCAATAGCAATCAGCCCCAGCATTTT
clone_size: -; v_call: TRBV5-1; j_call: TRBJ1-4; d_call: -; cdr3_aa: CASSNTPSTSTNEKLFF; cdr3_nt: TGCGCCAGCAGCAACACACCTTCCACTTCAACTAATGAAAAACTGTTTTTT
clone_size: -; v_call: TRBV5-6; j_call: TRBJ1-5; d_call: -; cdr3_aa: CASSLASNQPQHF; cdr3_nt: TGTGCCAGCAGCTTGGCTAGCAATCAGCCCCAGCATTTT
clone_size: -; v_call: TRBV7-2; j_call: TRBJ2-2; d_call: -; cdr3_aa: CASSLYGRGRTGELFF; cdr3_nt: TGTGCCAGCAGCTTATACGGGAGGGGGCGCACCGGGGAGCTGTTTTTT
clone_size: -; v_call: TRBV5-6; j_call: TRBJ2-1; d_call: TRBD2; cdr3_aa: CASSLTSGRGNEQFF; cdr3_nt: TGTGCCAGCAGCTTAACTAGCGGGAGAGGTAATGAGCAGTTCTTC
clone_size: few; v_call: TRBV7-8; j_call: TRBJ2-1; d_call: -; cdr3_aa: CASSTIRPGNEQFF; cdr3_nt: TGTGCCAGCAGCACCATCCGACCTGGTAATGAGCAGTTCTTC
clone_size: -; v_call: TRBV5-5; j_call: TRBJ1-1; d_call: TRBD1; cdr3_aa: CASSLAAGQGLEAFF; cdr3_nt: TGTGCCAGCAGCTTGGCCGCAGGACAGGGACTTGAAGCTTTCTTT
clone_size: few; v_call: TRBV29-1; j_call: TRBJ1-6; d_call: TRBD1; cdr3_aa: CSAGQGEDSPLHF; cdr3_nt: TGCAGCGCCGGACAGGGGGAAGATTCACCCCTCCACTTT
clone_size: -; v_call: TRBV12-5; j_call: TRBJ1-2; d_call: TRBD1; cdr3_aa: CASGPGTGRGYTF; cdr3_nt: TGTGCTAGTGGTCCGGGGACAGGGAGAGGCTACACCTTC
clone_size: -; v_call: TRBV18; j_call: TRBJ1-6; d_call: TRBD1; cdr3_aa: CASSQNRGAIYNSPLHF; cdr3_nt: TGTGCCAGCTCTCAAAACAGGGGGGCCATCTATAATTCACCCCTCCACTTT
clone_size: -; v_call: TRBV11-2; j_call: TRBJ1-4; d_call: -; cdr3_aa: CASSLSTAEKLFF; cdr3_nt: TGTGCCAGCAGCTTATCCACAGCTGAAAAACTGTTTTTT
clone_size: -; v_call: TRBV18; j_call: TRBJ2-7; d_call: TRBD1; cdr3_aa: CASSQQGGTYEQYF; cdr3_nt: TGTGCCAGCTCTCAACAGGGGGGTACCTACGAGCAGTACTTC
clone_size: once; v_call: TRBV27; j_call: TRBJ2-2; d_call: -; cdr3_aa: CARLGVPNTGELFF; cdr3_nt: TGTGCCAGGCTAGGGGTCCCGAACACCGGGGAGCTGTTTTTT
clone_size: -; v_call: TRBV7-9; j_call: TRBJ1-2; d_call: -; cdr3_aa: CASSFGGNYGYTF; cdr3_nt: TGTGCCAGCAGCTTCGGCGGTAACTATGGCTACACCTTC
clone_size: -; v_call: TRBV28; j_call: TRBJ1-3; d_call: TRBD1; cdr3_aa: CASREGAPGNTIYF; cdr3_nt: TGTGCCAGCAGGGAGGGGGCCCCTGGAAACACCATATATTTT
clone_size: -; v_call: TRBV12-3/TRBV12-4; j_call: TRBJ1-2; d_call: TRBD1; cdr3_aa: CASRGTGHGYTF; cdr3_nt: TGTGCCAGCAGGGGGACAGGGCACGGCTACACCTTC
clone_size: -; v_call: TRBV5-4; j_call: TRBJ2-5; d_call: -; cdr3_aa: CASSPTGAKETQYF; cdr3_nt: TGTGCCAGCAGCCCGACTGGCGCAAAAGAGACCCAGTACTTC
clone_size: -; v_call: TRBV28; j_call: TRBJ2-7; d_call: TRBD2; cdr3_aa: CASRLHPRTSRYYEQYF; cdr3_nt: TGTGCCAGCAGACTCCACCCGCGGACTAGCAGATATTACGAGCAGTACTTC
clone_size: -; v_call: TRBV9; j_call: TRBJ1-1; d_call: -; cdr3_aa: CASSVQGSTEAFF; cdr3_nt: TGTGCCAGCAGCGTACAGGGAAGCACTGAAGCTTTCTTT
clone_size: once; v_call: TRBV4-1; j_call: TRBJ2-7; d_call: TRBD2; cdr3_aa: CASSQEASGVKPSSYEQYF; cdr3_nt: TGCGCCAGCAGCCAAGAGGCGAGCGGGGTAAAACCTAGCTCCTACGAGCAGTACTTC
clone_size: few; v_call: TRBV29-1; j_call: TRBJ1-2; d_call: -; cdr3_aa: CSVETGGAGTYGYTF; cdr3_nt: TGCAGCGTTGAAACGGGCGGTGCGGGAACTTATGGCTACACCTTC
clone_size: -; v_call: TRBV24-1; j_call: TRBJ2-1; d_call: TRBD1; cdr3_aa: CATSDPTGQRGRDEQFF; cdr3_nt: TGTGCCACCAGTGATCCCACGGGACAGCGCGGTAGGGATGAGCAGTTCTTC